Listed here are 5 T cell receptor beta chains from one sample, sequenced in a study of regulatory T cells in long-lasting Graves disease. Indicated time point: newly diagnosed GD, antithyroid drugs for less than 3 months. PBMC-derived RNA was used for the TCR library. Building of the TCR beta libraries involved iRepertoire HTBI primers and Arm-PCR of CDR3 regions. TCRdb reprocessed the multiplex PCR reads via MiXCR and lists one record per CDR3 protein. The sample holds 550,000 to 700,000 distinct CDR3 sequences, roughly a sixth seen once. The sample was also reused in another study, on T cells in Graves' hyperthyroidism and ophthalmopathy.

The material sequenced was peripheral blood mononuclear cells (PBMCs), taken at new diagnosis, from a patient treated with antithyroid drugs. These receptors came from a man between 18 and 35 years old with Graves disease.

The chain is built from TRBV6-2 or TRBV6-3 and TRBJ2-1; 9 bases match TRBD1. With V trimmed by 2 bases and J by 6 bases, 5 bases remained unmatched. CDR1 MNHEY and CDR2 SVGEGT come from the germline V gene. The CDR3 sequence is 15 residues long. CDR3 sequence: CASSYPGTGFNEQFF. The CDR3 DNA reads TGTGCCAGCAGTTACCCCGGGACAGGGTTCAATGAGCAGTTCTTC.

This clonotype was counted many times. V and J are TRBV11-2 and TRBJ2-3, with D hard to call. V lost 3 bases and J 4 bases, leaving 2 bases between the germline ends. This CDR3 contains 11 residues. CDR1 SGHAT and CDR2 FQNNGV come from the germline V gene. CDR3 nucleotide sequence: TGTGCCAGCAGCTTTGCAGATACGCAGTATTTT. This sequence encodes CASSFADTQYF.

This clonotype was recorded many times. The chain is built from TRBV27 and TRBJ2-7, with a tentative D call TRBD1 (6 bases). The CDR3 totals 13 residues. The germline V gene encodes CDR1 MNHEY and CDR2 SMNVEV (reference sequence). Trimming removed 3 bases at V and 5 bases at J, with 11 bases between. The CDR3 loop reads CASSFSQGNEQYF. CDR3 bases: TGTGCCAGCAGTTTTTCCCAGGGGAACGAGCAGTACTTC.

Comments on this clonotype: A much larger clonotype is one base distant, so this may be a read error. The rearrangement uses TRBV18 and TRBJ2-5; D uncertain. TRBJ2-1 matches the DNA end more closely, so the J call is doubtful. CDR1 KGHSH and CDR2 LQKENI come from the germline V gene. The CDR3 sequence is 13 residues long. CDR3 nucleotides: TGTGCCAGTCAAACCACTCAGGACGATGAGCAGTTCTTC. Translating it yields CASQTTQDDEQFF.

V is TRBV5-8 and J is TRBJ2-1, with a weak D call TRBD1 (6 bases). Between the trimmed V and J ends, which lost 5 bases and 6 bases, there was a span of 15 bases. Germline CDR1 SGHTS, CDR2 YDEGEE. The length of the CDR3 is 14 residues. The chain's CDR3 is CASSTYRDTNEQFF. The CDR3 coding sequence is TGTGCCAGCAGTACTTACCGGGACACCAATGAGCAGTTCTTC. The variable domain in full, with the rest retrieved from reference TRBV5-8 and TRBJ2-1, is EAGVTQSPTHLIKTRGQQATLRCSPISGHTSVYWYQQALGLGLQFLLWYDEGEERNRGNFPPRFSGRQFPNYSSELNVNALELEDSALYLCASSTYRDTNEQFFGPGTRLTVL.